This T cell receptor (beta chain) was captured by sequencing in a study of blood T cell repertoires in COVID-19. Profiling relied on immunoSEQ multiplex PCR, and the TCRdb table lists in-frame clones only, not all of them. The data contain 250,000 to 350,000 clones, roughly 80% of them singletons. The CDR3 sequence is 14 residues long. Germline V CDR1 and CDR2: MGHDK, SYGVNS. Trimming stripped 6 bases from V and 4 bases from J, with 14 bases between. This sequence joins TRBV25-1 and TRBJ2-3, with D possibly being TRBD1 (6 bases). The receptor was isolated from a person aged 65-85 years with COVID-19, enrolled during active disease. Sequenced sample: peripheral blood. The CDR3 DNA sequence: TGTGCCAGCAGCAAACAGGGTTTTGCAGATACGCAGTATTTT. Its translation: CASSKQGFADTQYF.